This TCR beta chain is from a study of cytomegalovirus exposure and HLA in healthy donors. Study-wide findings and caveats: Donors belonging to an Asian-associated ancestry cluster reportedly showed fewer N-insertions in productive TCRs than the approximately 700-donor mean, according to what a later analysis found.

Germline CDR1 and CDR2: MGHDK and SYGVNS. The CDR3 length is 15 residues. V was trimmed by 3 bases and J by 6 bases, leaving 15 bases between them. Notes on this clone: Its antigen is unknown.

The primer mix had 60 Vbeta and 13 Jbeta primers. The table came from immunoSEQ multiplex PCR; TCRdb's copy has only in-frame clones and leaves some out. Here the sample spans about 140,000 clones, about four fifths being singletons. This TCR was recovered from a woman aged 18-29 years in good health and CMV-seropositive. V is TRBV25-1 and J is TRBJ2-1; D gene unclear. Sequencing input: PBMCs. The CDR3 loop is CASSDTTDRSNEQFF. The CDR3 bases are TGTGCCAGCAGTGATACCACAGACCGCTCCAATGAGCAGTTCTTC. Looking up the rest from reference TRBV25-1 and TRBJ2-1 gives the full variable domain: EADIYQTPRYLVIGTGKKITLECSQTMGHDKMYWYQQDPGMELHLIHYSYGVNSTEKGDLSSESTVSRIRTEHFPLTLESARPSHTSQYLCASSDTTDRSNEQFFGPGTRLTVL.